This T cell receptor (beta chain) was captured by sequencing in a study of T cells in Graves' hyperthyroidism and ophthalmopathy. CDR1 DFQATT and CDR2 SNEGSKA come from the germline V gene (reference sequence). Trimming stripped 0 bases from V and 10 bases from J, with 22 bases between. This CDR3 has 16 residues. RNA transcripts gave rise to amplified TCR beta CDR3 regions. Using the HTBI primer set, a first-round RT-PCR was run on the TCR CDR3. TCRdb re-analysed the multiplex PCR reads in MiXCR, keeping a single row per CDR3 protein. The sample lists hundreds of thousands of distinct CDR3 sequences, 14% occurring once.

The clonotype comes from a woman younger than 30 with Graves' hyperthyroidism. Source material: blood. The chain employs TRBV20-1 and TRBJ2-1; D could derive from TRBD1 or TRBD2 (5 bases each). The DNA of the CDR3 is TGCAGTGCTAGAGACCCGGGGACCACTTTCAGCTGGGAGCAGTTCTTC. Translating it yields CSARDPGTTFSWEQFF.